This paragraph covers one T cell receptor (beta chain) sequence. These data originate in a study of spatial heterogeneity in lung cancer. Study summary: Alpha-chain sequences were detected in numbers that were consistently lower than beta-chain sequences.

Every individual TCR cDNA molecule carried its own unique molecular identifier, which allowed correction of PCR and sequencing errors. Each CDR3 protein gets one entry after TCRdb re-called the 5' RACE reads with MiXCR. In the table there are around 87,000 distinct CDR3 sequences, less than 15% of which are singletons. Time point of the sample: sample taken at primary tumor resection. The donor group consisted of 55 to 85 patients who had untreated, early-stage non-small cell lung cancer. V was clipped by 3 bases and J by 5 bases; unmatched bases: 9. The V gene's germline CDR1 is SEHNR and CDR2 FQNEAQ (reference sequence). CDR3 length equals 15 residues.

The sequence was collected from a male donor with early-stage non-small cell lung cancer. This chain uses TRBV7-9 with TRBJ2-7, with 8 bases lining up with TRBD1. The sample was PBMCs, taken at surgery. This chain's CDR3 is CASSFPLTGAHEQYF. CDR3 in DNA: TGTGCCAGCAGCTTCCCTCTGACAGGGGCCCACGAGCAGTACTTC.